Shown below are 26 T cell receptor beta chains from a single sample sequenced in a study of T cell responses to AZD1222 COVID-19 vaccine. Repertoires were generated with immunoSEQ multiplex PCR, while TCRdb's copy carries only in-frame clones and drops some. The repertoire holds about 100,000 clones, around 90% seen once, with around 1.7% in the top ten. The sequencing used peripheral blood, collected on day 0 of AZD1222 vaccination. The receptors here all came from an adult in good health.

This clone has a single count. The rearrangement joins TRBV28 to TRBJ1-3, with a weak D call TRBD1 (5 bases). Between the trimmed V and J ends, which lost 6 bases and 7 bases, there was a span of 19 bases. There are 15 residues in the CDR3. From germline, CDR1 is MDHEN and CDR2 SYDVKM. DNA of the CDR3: TGTGCCAGCAGCCTGGGACCCAGGTTAAGTAACACCATATATTTT. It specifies CASSLGPRLSNTIYF.

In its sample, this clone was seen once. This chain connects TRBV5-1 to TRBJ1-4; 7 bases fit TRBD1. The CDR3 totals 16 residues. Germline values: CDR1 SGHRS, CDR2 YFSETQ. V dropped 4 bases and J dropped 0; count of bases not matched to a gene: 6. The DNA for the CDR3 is TGCGCCAGCAGCCCCGGACAGGCTGCAACTAATGAAAAACTGTTTTTT. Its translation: CASSPGQAATNEKLFF.

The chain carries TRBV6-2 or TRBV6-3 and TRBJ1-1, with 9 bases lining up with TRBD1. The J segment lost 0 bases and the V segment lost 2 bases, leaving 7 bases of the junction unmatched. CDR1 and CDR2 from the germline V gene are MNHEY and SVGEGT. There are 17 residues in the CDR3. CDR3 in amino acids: CASSYTLTGGVNTEAFF. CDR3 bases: TGTGCCAGCAGTTACACCCTGACAGGGGGTGTGAACACTGAAGCTTTCTTT.

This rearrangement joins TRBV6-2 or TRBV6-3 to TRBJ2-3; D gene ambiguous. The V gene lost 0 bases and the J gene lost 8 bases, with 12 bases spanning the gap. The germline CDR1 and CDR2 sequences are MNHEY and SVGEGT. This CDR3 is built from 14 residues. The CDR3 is CASSYSLGPPTQYF. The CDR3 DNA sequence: TGTGCCAGCAGTTACTCCTTGGGTCCCCCTACGCAGTATTTT.

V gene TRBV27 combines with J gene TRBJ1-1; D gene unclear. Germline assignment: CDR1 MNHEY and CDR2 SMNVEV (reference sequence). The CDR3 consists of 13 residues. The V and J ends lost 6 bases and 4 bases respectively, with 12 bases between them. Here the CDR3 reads CASRIGGGTEAFF. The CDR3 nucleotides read TGTGCCAGCAGAATAGGAGGTGGCACTGAAGCTTTCTTT.

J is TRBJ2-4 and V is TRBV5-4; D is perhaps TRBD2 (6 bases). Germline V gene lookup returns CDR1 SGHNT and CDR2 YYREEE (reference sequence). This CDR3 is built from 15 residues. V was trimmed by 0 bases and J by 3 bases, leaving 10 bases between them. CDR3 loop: CASSLDGTYKNIQYF. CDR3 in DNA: TGTGCCAGCAGCTTGGACGGGACTTACAAAAACATTCAGTACTTC.

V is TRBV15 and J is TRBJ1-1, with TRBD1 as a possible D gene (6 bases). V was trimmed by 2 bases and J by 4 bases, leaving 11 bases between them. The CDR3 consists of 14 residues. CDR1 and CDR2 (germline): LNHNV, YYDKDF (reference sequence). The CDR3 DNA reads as TGTGCCACCAGCAGAAACAGGGACGGCACTGAAGCTTTCTTT. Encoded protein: CATSRNRDGTEAFF. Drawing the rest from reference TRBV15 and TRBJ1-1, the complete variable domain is DAMVIQNPRYQVTQFGKPVTLSCSQTLNHNVMYWYQQKSSQAPKLLFHYYDKDFNNEADTPDNFQSRRPNTSFCFLDIRSPGLGDTAMYLCATSRNRDGTEAFFGQGTRLTVV.

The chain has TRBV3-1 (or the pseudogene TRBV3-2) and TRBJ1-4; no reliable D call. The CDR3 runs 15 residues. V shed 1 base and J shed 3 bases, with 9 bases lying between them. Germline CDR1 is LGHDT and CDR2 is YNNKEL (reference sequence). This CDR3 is CASSQVTGANEKLFF. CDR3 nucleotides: TGTGCCAGCAGCCAAGTTACCGGGGCTAATGAAAAACTGTTTTTT.

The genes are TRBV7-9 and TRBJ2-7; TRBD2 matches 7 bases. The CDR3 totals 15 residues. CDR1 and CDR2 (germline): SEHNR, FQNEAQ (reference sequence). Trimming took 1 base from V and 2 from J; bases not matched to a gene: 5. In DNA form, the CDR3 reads TGTGCCAGCAGCTTAGGGTGGCGGGAGCCCTACGAGCAGTACTTC. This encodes CASSLGWREPYEQYF.

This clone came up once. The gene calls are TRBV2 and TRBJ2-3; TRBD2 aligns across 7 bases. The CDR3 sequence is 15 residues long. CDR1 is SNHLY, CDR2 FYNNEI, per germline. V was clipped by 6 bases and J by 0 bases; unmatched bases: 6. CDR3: CASSLGGSSTDTQYF. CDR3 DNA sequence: TGTGCCAGCAGCCTGGGGGGGTCTAGCACAGATACGCAGTATTTT.

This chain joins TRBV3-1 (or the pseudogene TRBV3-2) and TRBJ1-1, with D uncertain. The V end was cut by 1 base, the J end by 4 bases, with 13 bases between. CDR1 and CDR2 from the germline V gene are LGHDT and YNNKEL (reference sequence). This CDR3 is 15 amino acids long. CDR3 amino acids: CASSQGAGFSTEAFF. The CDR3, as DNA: TGTGCCAGCAGCCAAGGAGCGGGTTTTAGCACTGAAGCTTTCTTT.

CDR3 region: CASSHSLADTQYF. For the CDR3, the DNA is TGTGCCAGCAGCCATTCCCTAGCGGATACGCAGTATTTT. This chain links TRBV4-2 with TRBJ2-3; tentative D call: TRBD2 (6 bases). CDR3 length: 13 amino acids. The germline gives CDR1 LGHNA, CDR2 YNFKEQ. V shed 3 bases and J shed 6 bases, with 10 bases lying between them.

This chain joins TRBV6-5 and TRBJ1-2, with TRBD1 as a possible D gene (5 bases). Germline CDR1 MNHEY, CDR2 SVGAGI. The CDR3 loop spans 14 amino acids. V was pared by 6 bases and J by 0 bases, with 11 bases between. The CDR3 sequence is CASSPGTANYGYTF. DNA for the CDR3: TGTGCCAGCAGCCCCGGGACGGCTAACTATGGCTACACCTTC.

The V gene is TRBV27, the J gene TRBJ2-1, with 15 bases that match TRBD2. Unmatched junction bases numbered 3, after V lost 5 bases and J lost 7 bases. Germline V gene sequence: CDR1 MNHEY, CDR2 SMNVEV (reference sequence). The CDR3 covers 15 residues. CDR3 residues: CASSGLAGGNNEQFF. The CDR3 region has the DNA TGTGCCAGCAGTGGACTAGCGGGAGGGAATAATGAGCAGTTCTTC.

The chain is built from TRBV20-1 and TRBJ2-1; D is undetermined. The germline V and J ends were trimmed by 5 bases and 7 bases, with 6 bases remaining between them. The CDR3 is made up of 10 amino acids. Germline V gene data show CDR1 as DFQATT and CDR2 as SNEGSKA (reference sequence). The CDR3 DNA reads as TGCAGTGCTTTGGGGAATGAGCAGTTCTTC. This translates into CSALGNEQFF.

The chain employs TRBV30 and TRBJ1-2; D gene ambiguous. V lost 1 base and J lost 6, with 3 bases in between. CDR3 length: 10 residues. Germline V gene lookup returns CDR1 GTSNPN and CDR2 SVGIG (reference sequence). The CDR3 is CAWSGHGYTF. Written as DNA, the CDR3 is TGTGCCTGGAGTGGGCATGGCTACACCTTC.

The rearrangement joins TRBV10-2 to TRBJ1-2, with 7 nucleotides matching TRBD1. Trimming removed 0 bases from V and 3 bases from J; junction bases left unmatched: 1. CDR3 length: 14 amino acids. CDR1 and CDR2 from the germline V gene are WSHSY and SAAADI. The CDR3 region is CASSESGQYYGYTF. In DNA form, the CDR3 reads TGCGCCAGCAGTGAGTCGGGACAGTACTATGGCTACACCTTC.

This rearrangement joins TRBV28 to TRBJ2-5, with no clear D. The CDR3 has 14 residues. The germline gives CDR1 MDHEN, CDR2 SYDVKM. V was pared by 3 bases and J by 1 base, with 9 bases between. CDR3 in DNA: TGTGCCAGCAGTTTTGCGGAATTCCAAGAGACCCAGTACTTC. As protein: CASSFAEFQETQYF.

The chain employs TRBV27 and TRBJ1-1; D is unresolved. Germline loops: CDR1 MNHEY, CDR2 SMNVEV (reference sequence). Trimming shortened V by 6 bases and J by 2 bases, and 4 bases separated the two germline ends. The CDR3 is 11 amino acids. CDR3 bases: TGTGCCAGCAGGCTTAACACTGAAGCTTTCTTT. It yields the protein CASRLNTEAFF.

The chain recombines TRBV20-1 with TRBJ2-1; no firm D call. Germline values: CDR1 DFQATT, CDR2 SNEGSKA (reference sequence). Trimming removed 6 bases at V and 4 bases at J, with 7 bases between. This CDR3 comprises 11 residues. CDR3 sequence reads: CSARPYNEQFF. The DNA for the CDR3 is TGCAGTGCCAGACCTTACAATGAGCAGTTCTTC.

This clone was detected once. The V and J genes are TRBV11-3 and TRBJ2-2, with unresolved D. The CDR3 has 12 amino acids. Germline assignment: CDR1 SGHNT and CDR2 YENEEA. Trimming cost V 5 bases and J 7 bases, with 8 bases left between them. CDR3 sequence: CASSRVDGELFF. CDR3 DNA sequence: TGTGCCAGCAGCCGGGTCGACGGGGAGCTGTTTTTT.

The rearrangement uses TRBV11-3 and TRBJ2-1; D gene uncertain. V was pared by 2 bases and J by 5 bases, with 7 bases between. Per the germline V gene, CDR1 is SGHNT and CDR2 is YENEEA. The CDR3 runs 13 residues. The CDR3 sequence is CASSLSGNNEQFF. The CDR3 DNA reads TGTGCCAGCAGCTTATCTGGTAACAATGAGCAGTTCTTC.

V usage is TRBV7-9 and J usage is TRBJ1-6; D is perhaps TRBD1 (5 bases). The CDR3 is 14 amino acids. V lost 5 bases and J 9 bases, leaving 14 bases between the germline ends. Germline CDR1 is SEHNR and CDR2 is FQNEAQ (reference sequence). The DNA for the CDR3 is TGTGCCAGCAGCGAGGACATCGGGAGTTCACCCCTCCACTTT. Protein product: CASSEDIGSSPLHF.

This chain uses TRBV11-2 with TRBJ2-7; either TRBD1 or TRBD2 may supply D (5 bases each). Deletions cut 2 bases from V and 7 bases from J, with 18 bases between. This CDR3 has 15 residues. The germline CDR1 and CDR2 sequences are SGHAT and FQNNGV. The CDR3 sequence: CASSLRGSTSGEQYF. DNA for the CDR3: TGTGCCAGCAGCTTACGGGGCAGTACTAGTGGTGAGCAGTACTTC.

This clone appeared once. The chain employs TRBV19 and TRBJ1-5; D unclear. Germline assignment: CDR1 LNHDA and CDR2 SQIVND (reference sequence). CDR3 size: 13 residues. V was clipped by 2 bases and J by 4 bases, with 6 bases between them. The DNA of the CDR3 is TGTGCCAGTAGTATATGGGTGAATCAGCCCCAGCATTTT. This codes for CASSIWVNQPQHF.

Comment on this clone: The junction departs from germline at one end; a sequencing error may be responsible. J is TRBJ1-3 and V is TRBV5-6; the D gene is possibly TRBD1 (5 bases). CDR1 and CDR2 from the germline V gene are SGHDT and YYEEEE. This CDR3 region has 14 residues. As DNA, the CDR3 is TGTGCCAGCAGCTTGGCAGGGTCTGCAAACACCATATATTTT. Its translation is CASSLAGSANTIYF.